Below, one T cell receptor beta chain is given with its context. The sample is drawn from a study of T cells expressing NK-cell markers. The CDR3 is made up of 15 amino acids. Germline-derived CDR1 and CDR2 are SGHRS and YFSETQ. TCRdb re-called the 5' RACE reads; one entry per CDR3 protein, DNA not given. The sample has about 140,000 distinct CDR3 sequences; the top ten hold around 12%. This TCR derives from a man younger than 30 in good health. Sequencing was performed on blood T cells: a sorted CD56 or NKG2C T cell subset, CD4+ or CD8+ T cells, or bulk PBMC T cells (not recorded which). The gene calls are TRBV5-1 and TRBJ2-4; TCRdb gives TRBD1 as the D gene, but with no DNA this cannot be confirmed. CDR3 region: CASSLIQGPQNIQYF.